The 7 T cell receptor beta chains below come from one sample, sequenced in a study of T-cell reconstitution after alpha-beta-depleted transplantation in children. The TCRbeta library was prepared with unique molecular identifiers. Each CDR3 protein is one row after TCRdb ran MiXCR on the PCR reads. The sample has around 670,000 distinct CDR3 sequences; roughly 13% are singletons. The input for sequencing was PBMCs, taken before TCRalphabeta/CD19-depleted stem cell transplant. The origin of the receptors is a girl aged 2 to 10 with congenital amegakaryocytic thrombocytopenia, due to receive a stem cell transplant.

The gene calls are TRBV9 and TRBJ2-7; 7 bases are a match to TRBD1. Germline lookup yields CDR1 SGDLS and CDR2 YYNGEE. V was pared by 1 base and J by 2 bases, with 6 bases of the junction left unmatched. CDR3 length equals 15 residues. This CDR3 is CASSVRQGLTYEQYF. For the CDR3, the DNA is TGTGCCAGCAGCGTACGACAGGGCCTTACCTACGAGCAGTACTTC.

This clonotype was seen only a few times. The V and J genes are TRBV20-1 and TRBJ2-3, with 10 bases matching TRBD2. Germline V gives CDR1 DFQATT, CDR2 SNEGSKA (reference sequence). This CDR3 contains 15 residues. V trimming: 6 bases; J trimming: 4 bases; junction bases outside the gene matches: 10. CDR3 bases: TGCAGTGCCGACACCCCTAGCGGGAGAGCAGATACGCAGTATTTT. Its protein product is CSADTPSGRADTQYF.

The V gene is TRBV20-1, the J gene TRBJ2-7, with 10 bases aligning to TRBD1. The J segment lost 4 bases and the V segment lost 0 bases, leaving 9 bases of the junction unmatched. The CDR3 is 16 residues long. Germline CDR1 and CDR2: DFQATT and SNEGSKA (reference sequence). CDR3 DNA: TGCAGTGCTAGAGATCCGGCGACAGGGGGCGGGTACGAGCAGTACTTC. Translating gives CSARDPATGGGYEQYF.

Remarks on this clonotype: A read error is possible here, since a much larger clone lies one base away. In DNA, the CDR3 is TGTGCCAGCAGGTCCTCTTCTTCTGGGTTCTACAATGAGCAGTTCTTC. As protein: CASRSSSSGFYNEQFF. This chain links TRBV7-2 with TRBJ2-1; the D is unclear. Looked up from germline, CDR1 is SGHTA and CDR2 is FQGNSA. CDR3 length equals 16 residues. V lost 6 bases to trimming and J lost 3 bases, with 18 bases between them.

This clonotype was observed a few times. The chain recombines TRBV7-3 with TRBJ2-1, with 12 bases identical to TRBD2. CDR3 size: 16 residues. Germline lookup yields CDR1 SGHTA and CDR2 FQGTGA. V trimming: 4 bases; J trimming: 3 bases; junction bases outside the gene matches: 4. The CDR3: CASSYSTSGSYNEQFF. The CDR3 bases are TGTGCCAGCAGCTACTCGACTAGCGGGAGCTACAATGAGCAGTTCTTC.

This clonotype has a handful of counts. CDR3 sequence reads: CASSEIHRDRGYWETQYF. Written as DNA, the CDR3 is TGTGCCAGCAGTGAGATCCACCGGGACAGGGGGTATTGGGAGACCCAGTACTTC. The chain couples TRBV25-1 to TRBJ2-5; 11 bases map to TRBD1. Per germline, CDR1 MGHDK and CDR2 SYGVNS. V lost 3 bases, J lost 5 bases, and 14 bases stayed unmatched. CDR3 length equals 18 residues. Full variable domain (outside the CDR3, taken from reference TRBV25-1 and TRBJ2-5): EADIYQTPRYLVIGTGKKITLECSQTMGHDKMYWYQQDPGMELHLIHYSYGVNSTEKGDLSSESTVSRIRTEHFPLTLESARPSHTSQYLCASSEIHRDRGYWETQYFGPGTRLLVL.

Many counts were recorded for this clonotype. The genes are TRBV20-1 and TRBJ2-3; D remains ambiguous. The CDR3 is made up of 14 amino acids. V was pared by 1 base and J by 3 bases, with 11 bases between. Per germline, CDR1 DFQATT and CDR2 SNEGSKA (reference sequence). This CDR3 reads CSARAAAITDTQYF. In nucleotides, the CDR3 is TGCAGTGCTAGAGCGGCAGCCATAACAGATACGCAGTATTTT.